This entry lists 32 T cell receptor beta chains sequenced from one sample in a study of T cell repertoires in cytomegalovirus infection. One entry per CDR3 protein results from TCRdb running MiXCR on the reads. The sample has 80,000 to 95,000 distinct CDR3 sequences; 25% to 30% are singletons. The antigens these receptors bind are not known. The sequencing used CD8+ T cells from cultured PBMCs, collected from culture after CMV antigen stimulation. The receptor source for this set is a human donor in good health (CMV status not recorded). Some clones in this sample may be carry-over from other donors' samples.

This clonotype was counted at least ten times. V is TRBV7-3 and J is TRBJ1-1; possibly TRBD1 for D (6 bases). Trimming removed 6 bases at V and 7 bases at J, with 15 bases between. The CDR3 has 13 residues. Germline CDR1 SGHTA, CDR2 FQGTGA. Here the CDR3 DNA reads TGTGCCAGCAGTTCCCTCCCCAGGGGTGAAGCTTTCTTT. It specifies CASSSLPRGEAFF.

J is TRBJ2-3 and V is TRBV20-1, with 9 nucleotides matching TRBD2. This CDR3 has 16 amino acids. Looked up from germline, CDR1 is DFQATT and CDR2 is SNEGSKA (reference sequence). V lost 1 base and J lost 1; bases outside the gene matches: 6. CDR3 in amino acids: CSARGELAGGTDTQYF. The CDR3 DNA is TGCAGTGCTAGAGGGGAATTAGCGGGGGGCACAGATACGCAGTATTTT.

The rearrangement joins TRBV27 to TRBJ1-2; D is ambiguous. V was pared by 8 bases and J by 5 bases, with 18 bases between. Germline V gene sequence: CDR1 MNHEY, CDR2 SMNVEV (reference sequence). The CDR3 runs 14 residues. In nucleotides, the CDR3 is TGTGCCAGCGGGAACAGCTATCGACTATATGGCTACACCTTC. This gives the protein CASGNSYRLYGYTF.

Only a few counts were recorded for this clonotype. This sequence joins TRBV20-1 and TRBJ2-3; maybe TRBD2 (6 bases). The germline gives CDR1 DFQATT, CDR2 SNEGSKA (reference sequence). V gave up 5 bases and J gave up 4 bases, with 13 bases separating them. CDR3 size: 13 residues. This CDR3 reads CSAWDLTSDTQYF. The CDR3 DNA is TGCAGTGCTTGGGACTTAACGTCAGATACGCAGTATTTT.

The genes are TRBV9 and TRBJ2-6; the match to TRBD1 covers 9 bases. This CDR3 region has 16 residues. The germline gives CDR1 SGDLS, CDR2 YYNGEE. V was clipped by 6 bases and J by 3 bases; unmatched bases: 7. CDR3 protein: CASTPGQGLGANVLTF. The CDR3 DNA reads as TGTGCCAGCACCCCGGGACAGGGACTTGGGGCCAACGTCCTGACTTTC.

The rearrangement joins TRBV28 to TRBJ1-5; D is possibly TRBD1 (5 bases). The CDR3 is 14 amino acids. The germline V gene has CDR1 MDHEN and CDR2 SYDVKM. Trimming shortened V by 5 bases and J by 7 bases, and 15 bases separated the two germline ends. The CDR3 region has the DNA TGTGCCAGCAGTACGGGGGGTGTTGGACAGCCCCAGCATTTT. Its translation: CASSTGGVGQPQHF.

This clonotype was seen a handful of times. V is TRBV27 and J is TRBJ1-2; D is ambiguous. Germline V CDR1 and CDR2: MNHEY, SMNVEV (reference sequence). V was pared by 3 bases and J by 3 bases, with 8 bases between. This CDR3 is built from 13 residues. This CDR3 reads CASSFGSDYGYTF. Written as DNA, the CDR3 is TGTGCCAGCAGTTTCGGGAGCGACTATGGCTACACCTTC.

This clonotype was picked up a small number of times. The gene calls are TRBV4-1 and TRBJ1-5, with 9 bases matching TRBD1. Germline CDR1 reads MGHRA; CDR2 reads YSYEKL. CDR3 length: 15 amino acids. The J segment lost 7 bases and the V segment lost 1 base, leaving 5 bases of the junction unmatched. CDR3 nucleotide sequence: TGCGCCAGCAGCCAAGCCCGGACAGGGGTGCAGCCCCAGCATTTT. Amino acid sequence: CASSQARTGVQPQHF.

V and J are TRBV3-1 and TRBJ2-5, with TRBD2 identical over 9 bases. This CDR3 contains 15 residues. Germline V gives CDR1 LGHDT, CDR2 YNNKEL (reference sequence). Trimming cost V 4 bases and J 4 bases; bases outside gene matches: 7. The CDR3 region has the DNA TGTGCCAGCAGCCCGGAGCGGGGGGCTGGAGAGACCCAGTACTTC. Amino acid sequence: CASSPERGAGETQYF.

This clonotype was observed a few times. The rearrangement joins TRBV25-1 to TRBJ1-2; D is uncertain. The CDR3 contains 16 residues. The V and J ends lost 2 bases and 2 bases respectively, with 15 bases between them. Germline CDR1 and CDR2: MGHDK and SYGVNS. Here the CDR3 reads CASSETRNPLNYGYTF. The CDR3 DNA reads TGTGCCAGCAGTGAAACAAGGAACCCTTTAAACTATGGCTACACCTTC.

The CDR3 DNA is TGCAGTGCTAGAGGACAGACGTACCAAGAGACCCAGTACTTC. It codes for CSARGQTYQETQYF. The chain links TRBV20-1 to TRBJ2-5, with D perhaps matching TRBD1 (5 bases). The CDR3 covers 14 residues. Germline lookup yields CDR1 DFQATT and CDR2 SNEGSKA (reference sequence). The ends were cut back, 1 base at V and 0 bases at J, with 9 bases in the middle.

The chain recombines TRBV11-3 with TRBJ2-1; 8 bases align to TRBD2. Trimming at V came to 5 bases and at J to 6 bases, leaving 9 bases not matched to a gene. The length of the CDR3 is 15 residues. Germline V gives CDR1 SGHNT, CDR2 YENEEA. The CDR3 spells CASSKTGGPSNEQFF. CDR3 in DNA: TGTGCCAGCAGCAAGACGGGGGGGCCGTCCAATGAGCAGTTCTTC.

This chain joins TRBV27 and TRBJ2-1, with a weak D call TRBD2 (6 bases). Trimming shortened V by 7 bases and J by 7 bases, and 14 bases separated the two germline ends. CDR1 is MNHEY and CDR2 is SMNVEV in the germline V gene (reference sequence). The CDR3 contains 13 residues. The CDR3 loop reads CASKVSGLNEQFF. DNA of the CDR3: TGTGCCAGCAAGGTTAGCGGCCTGAATGAGCAGTTCTTC.

The chain links TRBV12-3 or TRBV12-4 to TRBJ2-1; D unresolved. CDR3 length: 14 residues. Trimming stripped 5 bases from V and 4 bases from J, with 12 bases between. This chain's CDR3 is CASSGVGLYNEQFF. The CDR3 DNA sequence: TGTGCCAGCAGTGGGGTGGGTCTATACAATGAGCAGTTCTTC.

The table lists this clonotype with many counts. The J gene is TRBJ1-4, the V gene TRBV25-1; 8 nucleotides line up with TRBD1. CDR1 and CDR2 (germline): MGHDK, SYGVNS. Trimming at V came to 3 bases and at J to 10 bases, leaving 10 bases not matched to a gene. The CDR3 spans 15 residues. This chain's CDR3 is CASSDQRQGPRKLFF. The CDR3, as DNA: TGTGCCAGCAGTGACCAGCGACAGGGGCCGCGAAAACTGTTTTTT.

This clonotype was counted many times. The chain joins TRBV2 to TRBJ1-1; D is ambiguous. Between the trimmed V and J ends, which lost 4 bases and 0 bases, there was a span of 6 bases. Germline CDR1 and CDR2: SNHLY and FYNNEI. The CDR3 has 13 residues. The CDR3 reads CASSGGLNTEAFF. The CDR3 DNA reads TGTGCCAGCAGTGGGGGATTGAACACTGAAGCTTTCTTT.

Details on this clonotype: This may be a read error: a much more frequent sequence differs by one nucleotide. The chain employs TRBV29-1 and TRBJ1-6; D uncertain. The CDR3 totals 11 residues. Between the trimmed V and J ends, which lost 5 bases and 7 bases, there was a span of 6 bases. CDR1 and CDR2 (germline): SQVTM, ANQGSEA. In DNA form, the CDR3 reads TGCAGCGTTTTTGAAAATTCACCCCTCCACTTT. Its translation: CSVFENSPLHF.

V and J are TRBV25-1 and TRBJ1-1; D unresolved. CDR1 and CDR2 from the germline V gene are MGHDK and SYGVNS. The CDR3 extends over 13 amino acids. V lost 0 bases to trimming and J lost 2 bases, with 4 bases between them. CDR3: CASSEYPNTEAFF. CDR3 coding DNA: TGTGCCAGCAGTGAATACCCCAACACTGAAGCTTTCTTT.

The chain employs TRBV12-3 or TRBV12-4 and TRBJ1-5, with unresolved D. Trimming cost V 4 bases and J 11 bases, with 15 bases left between them. The CDR3 contains 13 residues. The DNA of the CDR3 is TGTGCCAGCAGTTCCGGGCCCGCCAGCACCCAGCATTTT. It yields the protein CASSSGPASTQHF.

This clonotype has a handful of counts. The chain links TRBV4-1 to TRBJ2-7; 8 bases are a match to TRBD2. V dropped 1 base and J dropped 0; count of bases not matched to a gene: 2. Per germline, CDR1 MGHRA and CDR2 YSYEKL. CDR3 size: 15 residues. CDR3 in amino acids: CASSQVGTSSYEQYF. The CDR3 nucleotides are TGCGCCAGCAGCCAAGTGGGGACTAGCTCCTACGAGCAGTACTTC.

The sample holds many counts of this clonotype. The chain recombines TRBV7-2 with TRBJ1-1, with TRBD1 as a possible D gene (6 bases). CDR3 length: 14 residues. V gave up 4 bases and J gave up 6 bases, with 15 bases separating them. Germline CDR1 is SGHTA and CDR2 is FQGNSA. In nucleotides, the CDR3 is TGTGCCAGCAGCTCAGCCACAGGGTCGGCTGAAGCTTTCTTT. It encodes CASSSATGSAEAFF.

This chain links TRBV7-9 with TRBJ1-1, with 7 bases identical to TRBD1. Germline V gives CDR1 SEHNR, CDR2 FQNEAQ (reference sequence). The CDR3 is made up of 15 amino acids. With V trimmed by 5 bases and J by 0 bases, 6 bases remained unmatched. The CDR3 bases are TGTGCCAGCAGCCGACTGGACAGGTTGAACACTGAAGCTTTCTTT. Amino acid sequence: CASSRLDRLNTEAFF.

V is TRBV7-2 and J is TRBJ2-7, with a weak D call TRBD2 (6 bases). V was clipped by 8 bases and J by 4 bases, with 15 bases between them. The CDR3 spans 13 residues. Germline V lookup: CDR1 SGHTA, CDR2 FQGNSA. CDR3 sequence reads: CASRYGGDYEQYF. The CDR3, as DNA: TGTGCCAGCCGGTACGGCGGGGATTACGAGCAGTACTTC.

Many counts were recorded for this clonotype. The CDR3 DNA is TGTGCCAGCAGTGAAGAAGGGGTTAGCACAGATACGCAGTATTTT. Its protein is CASSEEGVSTDTQYF. V gene TRBV2 combines with J gene TRBJ2-3, with D tentatively TRBD1 (5 bases). Germline V gene data show CDR1 as SNHLY and CDR2 as FYNNEI. The CDR3 is 15 residues long. Trimming pared 1 base from V and 0 bases from J, leaving 8 bases between.

In its sample, this clonotype was seen many times. The chain uses TRBV7-9 and TRBJ2-1; perhaps TRBD2 as D (5 bases). The CDR3 is made up of 16 amino acids. Germline CDR1 SEHNR, CDR2 FQNEAQ (reference sequence). V lost 4 bases, J lost 0 bases, and 13 bases lay in between. CDR3: CASSYPRGSSYNEQFF. CDR3 sequence (DNA): TGTGCCAGCAGCTACCCACGGGGAAGCTCCTACAATGAGCAGTTCTTC.

V and J are TRBV9 and TRBJ2-1; 8 bases align to TRBD1. CDR1 SGDLS and CDR2 YYNGEE come from the germline V gene. J was trimmed by 6 bases and V by 5 bases; bases with no gene match: 10. There are 15 residues in the CDR3. The CDR3 here is CASRDDRGSSNEQFF. DNA for the CDR3: TGTGCCAGCAGAGACGACAGGGGCTCTAGCAATGAGCAGTTCTTC.

The J gene is TRBJ2-5, the V gene TRBV12-3 or TRBV12-4; 7 bases align to TRBD2. The CDR3 loop spans 15 amino acids. V shed 3 bases, J shed 1 base, and the junction held 5 bases outside the gene matches. The CDR3 region is CASSFAGLGQETQYF. The DNA for the CDR3 is TGTGCCAGCAGTTTTGCAGGACTAGGCCAAGAGACCCAGTACTTC.

The table lists this clonotype with a few counts. The chain is built from TRBV7-6 and TRBJ2-2; D remains unclear. From germline, CDR1 is SGHVS and CDR2 FNYEAQ. The CDR3 is 13 amino acids. With 6 bases removed from V and 12 bases from J, the gap between germline ends came to 17 bases. The CDR3 nucleotides are TGTGCCAGCAGGAGTCGTTCCGGTCCTAAGCTGTTTTTT. This encodes CASRSRSGPKLFF.

The V and J genes are TRBV9 and TRBJ2-7, with TRBD1 as a possible D gene (5 bases). Germline-derived CDR1 and CDR2 are SGDLS and YYNGEE. V was cut by 3 bases and J by 5 bases, with 15 bases left in between. CDR3 length equals 14 residues. CDR3 sequence: CASSESGLGDEQYF. CDR3 sequence (DNA): TGTGCCAGCAGCGAGAGTGGTTTAGGGGACGAGCAGTACTTC.

The chain combines TRBV27 with TRBJ2-1; 8 nucleotides agree with TRBD2. In germline, CDR1 is MNHEY, CDR2 SMNVEV (reference sequence). With V trimmed by 6 bases and J by 0 bases, 7 bases remained unmatched. This CDR3 is 16 amino acids long. The DNA of the CDR3 is TGTGCCAGCAGGAGCGGGGGCTTTGTCTCCTACAATGAGCAGTTCTTC. Translating gives CASRSGGFVSYNEQFF.

This clonotype has a handful of counts. This rearrangement joins TRBV27 to TRBJ2-1, with D perhaps TRBD2 (7 bases). V was pared by 5 bases and J by 10 bases, with 21 bases between. CDR3 size: 15 residues. The V gene's germline CDR1 is MNHEY and CDR2 SMNVEV (reference sequence). The CDR3 coding sequence is TGTGCCAGCAGTCCTTTCGCGGGGGCCCCCTTAGAGCAGTTCTTC. Translation gives CASSPFAGAPLEQFF.

The chain joins TRBV19 to TRBJ2-2; D not resolved. The CDR3 extends over 17 amino acids. V was cut by 1 base and J by 0 bases, with 12 bases left in between. The germline V gene has CDR1 LNHDA and CDR2 SQIVND (reference sequence). The chain's CDR3 is CASSIGPITSNTGELFF. CDR3 in DNA: TGTGCCAGTAGTATAGGGCCTATAACTTCGAACACCGGGGAGCTGTTTTTT. Based on the CDR3 plus reference TRBV19 and TRBJ2-2, the full variable domain is DGGITQSPKYLFRKEGQNVTLSCEQNLNHDAMYWYRQDPGQGLRLIYYSQIVNDFQKGDIAEGYSVSREKKESFPLTVTSAQKNPTAFYLCASSIGPITSNTGELFFGEGSRLTVL.